This T cell receptor beta chain emerged from a study of CD8 T cells in ankylosing spondylitis. Germline CDR1 is SGHRS and CDR2 is YFSETQ. CDR3 length: 12 residues. The trim removed 4 bases at V and 12 bases at J, leaving 6 bases unmatched. TCRdb passed the 5' RACE reads through MiXCR, listing each CDR3 protein once. The table includes just over 300,000 distinct CDR3 sequences, more than 20% detected once. There are a few counts of this clonotype. Sample: blood, either unsorted or a sorted T cell fraction (not recorded which). The TCR comes from a female donor with ankylosing spondylitis or in good health (not recorded which). The rearrangement joins TRBV5-1 to TRBJ2-1, with 8 bases that match TRBD2. The CDR3 nucleotides are TGCGCCAGCAGCGCAAGGACTAGCCGGCAGTTCTTC. Its translation is CASSARTSRQFF.